This T cell receptor (beta chain) was captured in a study of cytomegalovirus exposure and HLA in healthy donors. PCR used 60 Vbeta primers and 13 Jbeta primers. Profiled with immunoSEQ multiplex PCR; TCRdb holds only in-frame clones, not every one. Here the sample table reports around 50,000 clones. V shed 8 bases, J shed 4 bases, and the junction held 3 bases outside the gene matches. The CDR3 is 13 amino acids. CDR1 is MGHDK and CDR2 is SYGVNS in the germline V gene. A remark on this clone: Its antigen is unidentified.

Study-level results: Another analysis was done later, and it associated fewer than 20,000 TCR beta sequences with HLA alleles at 0.05 false discovery rate. In a later analysis, an Asian-associated ancestry cluster reportedly showed fewer N-insertions than the approximately 640-donor mean.

The chain combines TRBV25-1 with TRBJ1-1; 11 bases align to TRBD1. The sequenced sample consisted of PBMCs. The origin of this receptor is a woman in her 30s in good health and CMV-seropositive. The CDR3 DNA is TGTGCCAGCGACGGGACAGGGGGCACTGAAGCTTTCTTT. It codes for CASDGTGGTEAFF.